The present entry profiles one TCR beta chain with its context. 13 Jbeta primers and 60 Vbeta primers were used for the PCR. Data came from immunoSEQ multiplex PCR; TCRdb stores just in-frame clones and leaves some out. The sample lists approximately 180,000 clones, around 80% occurring once. These data come from a study of cytomegalovirus exposure and HLA in healthy donors. CDR1 is MNHEY, CDR2 SMNVEV, per germline (reference sequence). The CDR3 spans 13 residues. V lost 3 bases and J 7 bases, leaving 9 bases between the germline ends. The TCR comes from a man aged 30 to 45 in good health and CMV-seropositive. Sequencing used PBMCs. The chain links TRBV27 to TRBJ2-2; the D is unclear. The CDR3 here is CASSFPPYGELFF. CDR3 in DNA: TGTGCCAGCAGTTTCCCCCCCTACGGGGAGCTGTTTTTT.